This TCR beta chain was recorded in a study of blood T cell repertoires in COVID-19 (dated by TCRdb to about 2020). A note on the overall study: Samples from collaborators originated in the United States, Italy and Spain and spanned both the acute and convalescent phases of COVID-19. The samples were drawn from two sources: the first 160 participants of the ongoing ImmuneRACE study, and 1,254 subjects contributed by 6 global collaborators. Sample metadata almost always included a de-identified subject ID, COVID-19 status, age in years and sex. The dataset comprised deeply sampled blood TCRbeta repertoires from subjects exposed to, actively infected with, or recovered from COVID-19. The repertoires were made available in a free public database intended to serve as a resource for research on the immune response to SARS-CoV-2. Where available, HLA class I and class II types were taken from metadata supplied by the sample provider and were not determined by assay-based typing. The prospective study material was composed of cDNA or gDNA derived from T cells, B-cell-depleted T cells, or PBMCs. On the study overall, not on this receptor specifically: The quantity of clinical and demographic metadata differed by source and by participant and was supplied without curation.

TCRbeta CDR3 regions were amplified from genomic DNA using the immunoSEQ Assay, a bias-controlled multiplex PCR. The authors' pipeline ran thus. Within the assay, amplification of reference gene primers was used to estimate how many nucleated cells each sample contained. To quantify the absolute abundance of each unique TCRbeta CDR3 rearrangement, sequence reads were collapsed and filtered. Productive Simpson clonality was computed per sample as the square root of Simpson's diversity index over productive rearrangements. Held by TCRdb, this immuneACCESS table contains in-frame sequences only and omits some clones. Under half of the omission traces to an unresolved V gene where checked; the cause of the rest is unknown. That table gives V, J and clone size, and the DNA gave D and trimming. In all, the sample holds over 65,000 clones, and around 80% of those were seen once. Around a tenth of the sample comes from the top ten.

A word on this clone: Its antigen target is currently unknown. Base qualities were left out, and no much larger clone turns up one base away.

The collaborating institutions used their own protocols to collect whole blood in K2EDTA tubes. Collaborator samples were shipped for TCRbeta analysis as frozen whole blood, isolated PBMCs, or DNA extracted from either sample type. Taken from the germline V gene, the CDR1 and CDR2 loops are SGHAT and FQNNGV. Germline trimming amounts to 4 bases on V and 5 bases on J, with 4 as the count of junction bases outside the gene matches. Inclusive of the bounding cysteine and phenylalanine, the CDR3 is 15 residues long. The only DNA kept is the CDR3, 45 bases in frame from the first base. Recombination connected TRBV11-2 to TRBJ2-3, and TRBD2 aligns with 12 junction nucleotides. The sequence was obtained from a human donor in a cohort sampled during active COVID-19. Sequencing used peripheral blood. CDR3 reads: CASSSTLAGGDTQYF. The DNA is TGTGCCAGCAGCTCCACACTAGCGGGAGGAGATACGCAGTATTTT.